A selection of T cell receptor beta chains follows, all from one sample in a study of blood T cell repertoires in COVID-19. Using immunoSEQ multiplex PCR, the repertoire was profiled, and TCRdb retains in-frame clones only, with some absent. Found here are some 400,000 clones, 80% to 90% of them singletons; the top ten hold 1.1%. What was sequenced was PBMCs or T cells enriched from blood (not recorded which). Every receptor here comes from a man under 40 who had recovered from COVID-19. The CDR3 runs from the conserved cysteine through the conserved F or W. The D gene is left open where the match is weak. For some rows the clone size is stated as once, few or many, or as a class when expanded; others skip it.

j_call: TRBJ2-5; d_call: -; v_call: TRBV2; clone_size: few; cdr3_nt: TGTGCCGGCATCCTGGGGCCGCCGGAAGGGGAGACCCAGTACTTC; cdr3_aa: CAGILGPPEGETQYF
j_call: TRBJ1-1; d_call: -; v_call: TRBV27; clone_size: once; cdr3_nt: TGTGCCAGCAGTCCGACCCGGGGGAACACTGAAGCTTTCTTT; cdr3_aa: CASSPTRGNTEAFF
j_call: TRBJ1-3; d_call: -; v_call: TRBV28; clone_size: -; cdr3_nt: TGTGCCAGCAGTTACCAGATTGGAAACACCATATATTTT; cdr3_aa: CASSYQIGNTIYF
j_call: TRBJ1-3; d_call: -; v_call: TRBV3-1/TRBV3-2; clone_size: -; cdr3_nt: TGTGCCAGCAGCCGATCAGTCAGAACCTCTGGAAACACCATATATTTT; cdr3_aa: CASSRSVRTSGNTIYF
j_call: TRBJ2-1; d_call: -; v_call: TRBV5-1; clone_size: -; cdr3_nt: TGCGCCAGCACGCAGAGCCGGAGCTCCTACAATGAGCAGTTCTTC; cdr3_aa: CASTQSRSSYNEQFF
j_call: TRBJ1-1; d_call: -; v_call: TRBV18; clone_size: -; cdr3_nt: TGTGCCAGCTCACCCTCCGCGTTTGAAGCTTTCTTT; cdr3_aa: CASSPSAFEAFF
j_call: TRBJ1-1; d_call: TRBD1; v_call: TRBV2; clone_size: -; cdr3_nt: TGTGCCAGCAGTGAGACAGGGTTGGGGAACACTGAAGCTTTCTTT; cdr3_aa: CASSETGLGNTEAFF
j_call: TRBJ1-3; d_call: -; v_call: TRBV4-1; clone_size: -; cdr3_nt: TGCGCCAGCAGCCTATCCAGAGAGGCTGGAAACACCATATATTTT; cdr3_aa: CASSLSREAGNTIYF
j_call: TRBJ2-1; d_call: -; v_call: TRBV7-2; clone_size: -; cdr3_nt: TGTGCCAGCAGCTTAGCCCGCGGTAGATACAATGAGCAGTTCTTC; cdr3_aa: CASSLARGRYNEQFF
j_call: TRBJ1-5; d_call: TRBD1; v_call: TRBV7-2; clone_size: -; cdr3_nt: TGTGCCAGCAGAACGACAGGGGGCTACAATCAGCCCCAGCATTTT; cdr3_aa: CASRTTGGYNQPQHF
j_call: TRBJ1-5; d_call: -; v_call: TRBV21-1; clone_size: -; cdr3_nt: TGTGCCAGCAGTAGATTCAGGGGGGACGGCAATCAGCCCCAGCATTTT; cdr3_aa: CASSRFRGDGNQPQHF
j_call: TRBJ2-7; d_call: TRBD1; v_call: TRBV29-1; clone_size: -; cdr3_nt: TGCAGCGTGATTCCGACAGGGAAGTATAACGAGCAGTACTTC; cdr3_aa: CSVIPTGKYNEQYF
j_call: TRBJ1-2; d_call: -; v_call: TRBV12-5; clone_size: -; cdr3_nt: TGTGCTAGTACAGGGATCAGCTATGGCTACACCTTC; cdr3_aa: CASTGISYGYTF
j_call: TRBJ2-5; d_call: TRBD2; v_call: TRBV7-8; clone_size: -; cdr3_nt: TGTGCCAGCAGCTCACTAGCGGGAGGGGGAGAGACCCAGTACTTC; cdr3_aa: CASSSLAGGGETQYF
j_call: TRBJ2-7; d_call: -; v_call: TRBV6-1; clone_size: -; cdr3_nt: TGTGCCAGCAGAGAAGGCGGCAGCTCCTACGAGCAGTACTTC; cdr3_aa: CASREGGSSYEQYF
j_call: TRBJ2-2; d_call: -; v_call: TRBV11-2; clone_size: once; cdr3_nt: TGTGCCAGCAGCCAAGGGGCCTCGAACACCGGGGAGCTGTTTTTT; cdr3_aa: CASSQGASNTGELFF
j_call: TRBJ1-3; d_call: TRBD1; v_call: TRBV7-2; clone_size: -; cdr3_nt: TGTGCCAGCAGCTTAACAATGGGACAGGGAAATGGAAACACCATATATTTT; cdr3_aa: CASSLTMGQGNGNTIYF
j_call: TRBJ2-1; d_call: TRBD2; v_call: TRBV29-1; clone_size: -; cdr3_nt: TGCAGCGCCCGACTCCCTAGCGGCCCCAGTTTCTTC; cdr3_aa: CSARLPSGPSFF
j_call: TRBJ2-5; d_call: TRBD1; v_call: TRBV5-1; clone_size: -; cdr3_nt: TGCGCCAGCAGCTTGGGACAGGGACCAGAGACCCAGTACTTC; cdr3_aa: CASSLGQGPETQYF
j_call: TRBJ2-3; d_call: -; v_call: TRBV9; clone_size: -; cdr3_nt: TGTGCCAGCAGCGTGGAGGGGCTCGCTCCAGATACGCAGTATTTT; cdr3_aa: CASSVEGLAPDTQYF
j_call: TRBJ2-1; d_call: -; v_call: TRBV5-4; clone_size: -; cdr3_nt: TGTGCCAGCAGCCCTGGGACGGAACCGGGACTCCAGTTCTTC; cdr3_aa: CASSPGTEPGLQFF
j_call: TRBJ2-7; d_call: -; v_call: TRBV11-2; clone_size: -; cdr3_nt: TGTGCCAGCAGCTTAGTGCCCCAGGCCAGGGCCACTTTTTACGAGCAGTACTTC; cdr3_aa: CASSLVPQARATFYEQYF
j_call: TRBJ1-1; d_call: TRBD1; v_call: TRBV6-5; clone_size: -; cdr3_nt: TGTGCCAGCAGGTACAGGGGCCAAAACACTGAAGCTTTCTTT; cdr3_aa: CASRYRGQNTEAFF
j_call: TRBJ2-4; d_call: -; v_call: TRBV19; clone_size: -; cdr3_nt: TGTGCCAGCGCGACTAAAAACATTCAGTACTTC; cdr3_aa: CASATKNIQYF
j_call: TRBJ2-3; d_call: -; v_call: TRBV12-5; clone_size: -; cdr3_nt: TGTGCTAGTGGTACGCTGACAGCAGATACGCAGTATTTT; cdr3_aa: CASGTLTADTQYF
j_call: TRBJ1-5; d_call: -; v_call: TRBV7-9; clone_size: -; cdr3_nt: TGTGCTACAGCACCGGATAGCAATCAGCCCCAGCATTTT; cdr3_aa: CATAPDSNQPQHF
j_call: TRBJ2-3; d_call: -; v_call: TRBV27; clone_size: -; cdr3_nt: TGTGCCAGCAGTCTTTCGGGACTCCGGCCCGACGGTAATACGCAGTATTTT; cdr3_aa: CASSLSGLRPDGNTQYF
j_call: TRBJ2-7; d_call: -; v_call: TRBV3-1/TRBV3-2; clone_size: -; cdr3_nt: TGTGCCAGCAGCCAAGAAGGGGTCCGCACGGGCTACGAGCAGTACTTC; cdr3_aa: CASSQEGVRTGYEQYF
j_call: TRBJ2-1; d_call: TRBD2; v_call: TRBV4-2; clone_size: -; cdr3_nt: TGTGCCAGCAGCCAAGTAGGGCTAGCGGGAGGGCCCAGTGGTGAGCAGTTCTTC; cdr3_aa: CASSQVGLAGGPSGEQFF
j_call: TRBJ2-1; d_call: -; v_call: TRBV6-5; clone_size: -; cdr3_nt: TGTGCCAGCAGACCCCTAGCCCAATCCTACAATGAGCAGTTCTTC; cdr3_aa: CASRPLAQSYNEQFF
j_call: TRBJ2-3; d_call: TRBD2; v_call: TRBV4-1; clone_size: -; cdr3_nt: TGCGCCAGCAGCCAGCTAGCGGGGAGCACAGATACGCAGTATTTT; cdr3_aa: CASSQLAGSTDTQYF
j_call: TRBJ1-2; d_call: -; v_call: TRBV12-5; clone_size: -; cdr3_nt: TGTGCTAGTGGTTTGGTACAGGGTGGCTACACCTTC; cdr3_aa: CASGLVQGGYTF
j_call: TRBJ2-7; d_call: -; v_call: TRBV10-2; clone_size: -; cdr3_nt: TGCGCCAGCAGTGCCCCGGGACTGCAAGACTACGAGCAGTACTTC; cdr3_aa: CASSAPGLQDYEQYF
j_call: TRBJ2-7; d_call: TRBD2; v_call: TRBV27; clone_size: -; cdr3_nt: TGTGCCAGCAGGGCTCTAGCGGGTGAGTCCTACGAGCAGTACTTC; cdr3_aa: CASRALAGESYEQYF
j_call: TRBJ2-5; d_call: -; v_call: TRBV29-1; clone_size: -; cdr3_nt: TGCAGCGTGACACAGGGTTTGGGAGAGACCCAGTACTTC; cdr3_aa: CSVTQGLGETQYF
j_call: TRBJ2-4; d_call: -; v_call: TRBV10-2; clone_size: once; cdr3_nt: TGCGCCAGCAGTGAGATGGGGGCTGCCAAAAACATTCAGTACTTC; cdr3_aa: CASSEMGAAKNIQYF
j_call: TRBJ2-7; d_call: TRBD1; v_call: TRBV6-5; clone_size: -; cdr3_nt: TGTGCCAGCAGAACGACAGGGGACCGCGAGCAGTACTTC; cdr3_aa: CASRTTGDREQYF